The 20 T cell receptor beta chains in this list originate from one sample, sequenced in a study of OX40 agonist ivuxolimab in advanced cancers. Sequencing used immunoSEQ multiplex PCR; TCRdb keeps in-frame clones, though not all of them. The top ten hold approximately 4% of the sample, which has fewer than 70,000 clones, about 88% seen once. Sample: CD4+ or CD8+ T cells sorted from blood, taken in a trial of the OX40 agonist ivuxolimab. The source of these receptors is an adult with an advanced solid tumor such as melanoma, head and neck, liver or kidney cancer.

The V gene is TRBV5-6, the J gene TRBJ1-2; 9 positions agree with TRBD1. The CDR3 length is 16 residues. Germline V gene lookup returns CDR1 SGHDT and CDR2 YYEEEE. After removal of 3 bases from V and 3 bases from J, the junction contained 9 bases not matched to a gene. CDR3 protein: CASSWRGTGIDYGYTF. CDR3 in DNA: TGTGCCAGCAGCTGGCGCGGGACAGGGATAGACTATGGCTACACCTTC.

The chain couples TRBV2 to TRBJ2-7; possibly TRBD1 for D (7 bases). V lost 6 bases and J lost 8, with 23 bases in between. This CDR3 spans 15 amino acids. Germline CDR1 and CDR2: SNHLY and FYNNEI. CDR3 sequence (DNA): TGTGCCAGCAGCAAAGTGGAGGGGGCTTCTGCTAAGCAGTACTTC. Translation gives CASSKVEGASAKQYF.

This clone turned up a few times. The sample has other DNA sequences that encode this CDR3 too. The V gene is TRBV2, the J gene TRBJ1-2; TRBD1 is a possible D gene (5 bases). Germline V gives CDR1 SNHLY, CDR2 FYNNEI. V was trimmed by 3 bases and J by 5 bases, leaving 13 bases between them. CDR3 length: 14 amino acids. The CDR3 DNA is TGTGCCAGCAGTGACCAGGGCGGAAGGTATGGCTACACCTTC. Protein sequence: CASSDQGGRYGYTF.

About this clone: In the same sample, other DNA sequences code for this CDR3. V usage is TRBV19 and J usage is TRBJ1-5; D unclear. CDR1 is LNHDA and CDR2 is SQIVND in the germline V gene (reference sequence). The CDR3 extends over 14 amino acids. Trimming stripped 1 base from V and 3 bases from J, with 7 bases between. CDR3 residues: CASSIGGNNQPQHF. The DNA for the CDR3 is TGTGCCAGTAGTATAGGGGGTAACAATCAGCCCCAGCATTTT.

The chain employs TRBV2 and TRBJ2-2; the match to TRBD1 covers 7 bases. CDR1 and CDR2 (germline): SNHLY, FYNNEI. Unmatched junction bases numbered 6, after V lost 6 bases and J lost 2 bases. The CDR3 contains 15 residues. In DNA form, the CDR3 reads TGTGCCAGCAGCCCTGGGACAGCAAACACCGGGGAGCTGTTTTTT. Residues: CASSPGTANTGELFF.

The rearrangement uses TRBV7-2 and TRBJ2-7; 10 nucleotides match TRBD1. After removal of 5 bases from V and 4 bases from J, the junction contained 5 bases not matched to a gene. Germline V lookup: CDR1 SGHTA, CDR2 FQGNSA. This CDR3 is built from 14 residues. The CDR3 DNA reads TGTGCCAGCAGCCGACGGGACAGGGGATACGAGCAGTACTTC. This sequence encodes CASSRRDRGYEQYF.

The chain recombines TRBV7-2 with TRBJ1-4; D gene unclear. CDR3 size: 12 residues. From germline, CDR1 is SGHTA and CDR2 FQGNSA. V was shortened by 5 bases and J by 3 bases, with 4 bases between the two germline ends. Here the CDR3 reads CASSASNEKLFF. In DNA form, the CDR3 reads TGTGCCAGCAGCGCTTCTAATGAAAAACTGTTTTTT.

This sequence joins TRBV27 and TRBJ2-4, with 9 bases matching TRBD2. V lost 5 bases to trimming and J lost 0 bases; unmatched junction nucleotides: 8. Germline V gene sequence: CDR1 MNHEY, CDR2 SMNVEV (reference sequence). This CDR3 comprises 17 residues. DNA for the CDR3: TGTGCCAGCAGTCGGGCTAGCGGGGACGTAGCCAAAAACATTCAGTACTTC. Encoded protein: CASSRASGDVAKNIQYF.

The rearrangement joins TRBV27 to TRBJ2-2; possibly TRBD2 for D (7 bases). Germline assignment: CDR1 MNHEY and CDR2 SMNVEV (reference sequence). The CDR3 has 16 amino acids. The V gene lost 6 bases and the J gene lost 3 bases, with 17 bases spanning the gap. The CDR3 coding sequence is TGTGCCAGCAGGGATTGGGGGGGGGCTTACACCGGGGAGCTGTTTTTT. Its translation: CASRDWGGAYTGELFF.

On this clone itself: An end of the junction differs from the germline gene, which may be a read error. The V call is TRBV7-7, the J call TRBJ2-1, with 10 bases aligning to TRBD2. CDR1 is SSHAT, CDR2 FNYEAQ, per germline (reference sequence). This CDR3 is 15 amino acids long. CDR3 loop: CASSPSGGRRSEQFF. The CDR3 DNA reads TGTGCTAGCAGCCCTAGCGGGGGCCGCCGCAGTGAGCAGTTCTTC. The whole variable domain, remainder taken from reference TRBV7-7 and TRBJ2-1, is GAGVSQSPRYKVTKRGQDVTLRCDPISSHATLYWYQQALGQGPEFLTYFNYEAQPDKSGLPSDRFSAERPEGSISTLTIQRTEQRDSAMYRCASSPSGGRRSEQFFGPGTRLTVL.

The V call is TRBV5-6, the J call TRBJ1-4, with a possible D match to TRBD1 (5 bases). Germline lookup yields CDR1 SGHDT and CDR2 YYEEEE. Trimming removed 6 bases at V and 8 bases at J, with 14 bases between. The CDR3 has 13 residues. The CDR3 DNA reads TGTGCCAGCACCACCCCAGGGCTGGAAAAACTGTTTTTT. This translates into CASTTPGLEKLFF.

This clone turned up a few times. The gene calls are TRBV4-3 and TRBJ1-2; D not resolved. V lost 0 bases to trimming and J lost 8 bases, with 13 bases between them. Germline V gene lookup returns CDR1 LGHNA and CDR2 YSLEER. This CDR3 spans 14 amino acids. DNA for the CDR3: TGCGCCAGCAGCCAAGATCGATCCGGGCGGGGCTACACCTTC. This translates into CASSQDRSGRGYTF.

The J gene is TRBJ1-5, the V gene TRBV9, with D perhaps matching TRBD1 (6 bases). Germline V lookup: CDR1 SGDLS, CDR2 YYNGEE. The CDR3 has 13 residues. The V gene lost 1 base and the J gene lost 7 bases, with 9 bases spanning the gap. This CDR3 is CASSVTGSQPQHF. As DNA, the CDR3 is TGTGCCAGCAGCGTAACAGGGAGCCAGCCCCAGCATTTT.

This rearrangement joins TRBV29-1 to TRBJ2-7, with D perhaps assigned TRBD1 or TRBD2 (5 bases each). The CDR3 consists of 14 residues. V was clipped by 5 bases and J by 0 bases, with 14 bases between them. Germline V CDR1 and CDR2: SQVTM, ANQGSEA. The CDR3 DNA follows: TGCAGCGTTTTCTCGGGGACCCACTCCTACGAGCAGTACTTC. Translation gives CSVFSGTHSYEQYF.

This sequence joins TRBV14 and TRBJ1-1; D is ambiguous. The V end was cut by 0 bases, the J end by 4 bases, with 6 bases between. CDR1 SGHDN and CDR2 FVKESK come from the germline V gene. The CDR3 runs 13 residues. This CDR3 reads CASSQDGGTEAFF. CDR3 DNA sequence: TGTGCCAGCAGCCAAGATGGAGGCACTGAAGCTTTCTTT.

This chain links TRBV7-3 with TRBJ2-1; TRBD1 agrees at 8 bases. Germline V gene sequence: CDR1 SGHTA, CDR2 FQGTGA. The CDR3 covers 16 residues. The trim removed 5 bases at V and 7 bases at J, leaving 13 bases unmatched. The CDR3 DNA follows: TGTGCCAGCAGCCCTCAGTACCCAGGGGGCTATAATGAGCAGTTCTTC. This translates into CASSPQYPGGYNEQFF.

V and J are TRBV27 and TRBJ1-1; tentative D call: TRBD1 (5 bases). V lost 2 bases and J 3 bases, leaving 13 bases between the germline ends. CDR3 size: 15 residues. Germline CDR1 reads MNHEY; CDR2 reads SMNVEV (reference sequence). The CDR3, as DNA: TGTGCCAGCAGTTTAGTTCAGGGTTGGGACACTGAAGCTTTCTTT. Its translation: CASSLVQGWDTEAFF.

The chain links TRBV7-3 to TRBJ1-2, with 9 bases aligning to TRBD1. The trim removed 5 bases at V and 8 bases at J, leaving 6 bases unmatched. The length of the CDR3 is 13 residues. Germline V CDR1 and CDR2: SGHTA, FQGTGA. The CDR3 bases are TGTGCCAGCAGCATCGATACAGGGGGCGGCTACACCTTC. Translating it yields CASSIDTGGGYTF.

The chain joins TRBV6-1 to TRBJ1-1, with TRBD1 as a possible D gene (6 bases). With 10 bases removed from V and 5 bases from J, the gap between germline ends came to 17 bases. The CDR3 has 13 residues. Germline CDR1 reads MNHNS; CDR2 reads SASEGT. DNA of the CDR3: TGTGCCATTCTACAGGGAAGAGGGACTGAAGCTTTCTTT. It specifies CAILQGRGTEAFF.

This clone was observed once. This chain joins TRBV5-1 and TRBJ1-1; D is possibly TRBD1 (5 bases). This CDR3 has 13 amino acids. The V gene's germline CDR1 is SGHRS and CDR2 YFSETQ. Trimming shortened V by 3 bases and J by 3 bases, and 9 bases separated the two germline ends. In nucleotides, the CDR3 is TGCGCCAGCAGCTCCAGGGAGGACACTGAAGCTTTCTTT. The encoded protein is CASSSREDTEAFF. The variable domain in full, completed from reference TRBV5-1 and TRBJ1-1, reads KAGVTQTPRYLIKTRGQQVTLSCSPISGHRSVSWYQQTPGQGLQFLFEYFSETQRNKGNFPGRFSGRQFSNSRSEMNVSTLELGDSALYLCASSSREDTEAFFGQGTRLTVV.